The present TCR beta chain was sequenced within a study of blood T cell repertoires in COVID-19. Study-wide background: Donors in the United States, Italy and Spain gave samples during acute or convalescent COVID-19. Sources were T cells, B-cell-depleted T cells, or PBMCs; the material itself was cDNA or gDNA.

The V and J ends lost 10 bases and 1 base respectively, with 13 bases between them. CDR1 MNHEY and CDR2 SVGAGI come from the germline V gene. The CDR3 length is 13 residues. How the authors handled the data: From reference gene primer amplification, estimates of nucleated cell counts were derived. Measured with immunoSEQ multiplex PCR; TCRdb has only the in-frame clones, and not every one. The V and J calls and clone size come from that table; D and trimming were worked out from the DNA. The sample yields approximately 100,000 clones, about 90% seen once. This chain joins TRBV6-5 and TRBJ1-1; possibly TRBD1 for D (6 bases). The clonotype was recovered from a middle-aged man with acute or convalescent COVID-19. Sequencing was performed on peripheral blood. CDR3 DNA sequence: TGTGCCACCGCGGACAGAAAGAACACTGAAGCTTTCTTT. This codes for CATADRKNTEAFF.